This T cell receptor (beta chain) was profiled in a study of CD8 T cells in Susac syndrome. Trimming took 2 bases from V and 3 from J; bases not matched to a gene: 13. The CDR3 extends over 17 amino acids. Germline V gene sequence: CDR1 SGHDN, CDR2 FVKESK. TCR beta sequencing covered blood CD8+ and CD4+ T cells. RNA in amounts of roughly 0.5 to 1 ug was reverse transcribed with random hexamers. Coverage of TCR beta CDR3 amplification by immunoSEQ multiplex PCR extended to 54 Vbeta and 13 Jbeta. TCRdb processed the immunoSEQ multiplex PCR reads anew with MiXCR; each CDR3 protein has one entry. The repertoire holds about 200,000 distinct CDR3 sequences, with 80% to 95% as singletons.

The specimen was CD8+ T cells from PBMCs. This TCR came from a human donor with multiple sclerosis. V gene TRBV14 combines with J gene TRBJ2-7, with 7 nucleotides matching TRBD2. The CDR3 DNA is TGTGCCAGCAGCCAAAGGGGCGGACGGCCGGGGGGCTACGAGCAGTACTTC. Its translation: CASSQRGGRPGGYEQYF. The whole variable domain, remainder taken from reference TRBV14 and TRBJ2-7, is EAGVTQFPSHSVIEKGQTVTLRCDPISGHDNLYWYRRVMGKEIKFLLHFVKESKQDESGMPNNRFLAERTGGTYSTLKVQPAELEDSGVYFCASSQRGGRPGGYEQYFGPGTRLTVT.